This T cell receptor beta chain came from a study of cytomegalovirus exposure and HLA in healthy donors. V lost 3 bases to trimming and J lost 4 bases; unmatched junction nucleotides: 8. CDR3 length equals 15 residues. Germline lookup yields CDR1 MDHEN and CDR2 SYDVKM. General observations from the study: In vitro checks showed that a few CMV-associated chains really do target CMV antigens. Most CMV-associated TCR beta chains appeared HLA-restricted in a later analysis. Later analysis indicated greater clonal expansion among HLA-associated TCR beta chains than among equally common other chains.

All the people who gave samples were healthy bone marrow donors. For this clone: Its antigen is currently unknown.

The primer mix had 60 Vbeta and 13 Jbeta primers. Libraries were prepared by immunoSEQ multiplex PCR; TCRdb keeps only in-frame clonotypes and omits some of them. This repertoire shows roughly 100,000 clones, approximately 78% found once; its top ten account for approximately 1.5%. Sequencing was performed on PBMCs. The chain links TRBV28 to TRBJ1-2; 7 bases map to TRBD1. This TCR was sampled from a woman aged 40-49 years in good health and CMV-seronegative. CDR3 amino acids: CASSLGTALFYGYTF. In DNA, the CDR3 is TGTGCCAGCAGTTTGGGGACAGCCCTGTTCTATGGCTACACCTTC.